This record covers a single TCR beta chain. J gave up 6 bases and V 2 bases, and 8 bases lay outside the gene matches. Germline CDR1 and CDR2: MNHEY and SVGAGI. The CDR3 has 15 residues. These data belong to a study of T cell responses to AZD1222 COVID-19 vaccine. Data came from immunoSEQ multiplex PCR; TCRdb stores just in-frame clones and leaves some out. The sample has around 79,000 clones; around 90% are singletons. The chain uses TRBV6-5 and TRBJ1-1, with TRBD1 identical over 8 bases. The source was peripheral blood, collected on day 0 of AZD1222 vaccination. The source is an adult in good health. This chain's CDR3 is CASSYSGRGPAEAFF. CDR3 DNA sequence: TGTGCCAGCAGTTACAGCGGCAGGGGGCCGGCTGAAGCTTTCTTT.